These 9 T cell receptor beta chains were sequenced from one sample in a study of blood T cell repertoires in COVID-19. Profiling relied on immunoSEQ multiplex PCR, and the TCRdb table lists in-frame clones only, not all of them. This table has approximately 270,000 clones, 85% to 90% appearing once. The sample taken for sequencing was PBMCs or T cells enriched from blood (not recorded which). These receptors were obtained from a woman in her thirties with acute COVID-19.

This chain links TRBV6-5 with TRBJ1-4; 7 bases fit TRBD1. With V trimmed by 5 bases and J by 3 bases, 3 bases remained unmatched. There are 14 residues in the CDR3. Germline V gene sequence: CDR1 MNHEY, CDR2 SVGAGI. In nucleotides, the CDR3 is TGTGCCAGCAGTAGGGGGCAGGCTAATGAAAAACTGTTTTTT. Amino acid sequence: CASSRGQANEKLFF.

V is TRBV5-4 and J is TRBJ2-2, with no clear D. Trimming removed 3 bases from V and 3 bases from J, with 6 bases in between. Germline V gene lookup returns CDR1 SGHNT and CDR2 YYREEE (reference sequence). This CDR3 is built from 13 residues. In DNA, the CDR3 is TGTGCCAGCAGCTCTCGGGACACCGGGGAGCTGTTTTTT. Translated, it gives CASSSRDTGELFF.

The V gene is TRBV4-2, the J gene TRBJ2-1; 10 bases match TRBD2. J lost 13 bases, V lost 1 base, and 13 bases had no gene match. The CDR3 is 16 residues long. CDR1 and CDR2 from the germline V gene are LGHNA and YNFKEQ. For the CDR3, the DNA is TGTGCCAGCAGCCAAGTCTCTAGCGGGAGACTTCCCCTACAGTTCTTC. Translated: CASSQVSSGRLPLQFF.

This clone was seen more than once but under ten times. The chain couples TRBV30 to TRBJ2-1; 8 bases match TRBD1. Germline V gene data show CDR1 as GTSNPN and CDR2 as SVGIG (reference sequence). CDR3 length: 14 residues. The junction had 11 bases not matched to a gene; V was cut back by 3 bases and J by 10 bases. CDR3 bases: TGTGCCTGGAGGACCTCCGGACAGGGTCGCGAGCAGTTCTTC. Amino acid sequence: CAWRTSGQGREQFF.

CDR3 region: CASSHTRVGEKLFF. The CDR3 bases are TGTGCCAGCAGCCACACGAGGGTAGGGGAAAAACTGTTTTTT. The gene calls are TRBV3-1 (or the pseudogene TRBV3-2) and TRBJ1-4; D is unresolved. Germline CDR1 reads LGHDT; CDR2 reads YNNKEL (reference sequence). Trimming left V 3 bases short and J 8 bases short, with 13 bases between. CDR3 length: 14 residues.

As DNA, the CDR3 is TGTGCCAGCTGTGAGGATGGCAATTCACCCCTCCACTTT. Residues: CASCEDGNSPLHF. This chain links TRBV11-2 with TRBJ1-6, with no clear D. CDR1 and CDR2 (germline): SGHAT, FQNNGV. Trimming removed 8 bases from V and 7 bases from J, with 12 bases in between. This CDR3 region has 13 residues. The variable domain in full, completed from reference TRBV11-2 and TRBJ1-6, reads EAGVAQSPRYKIIEKRQSVAFWCNPISGHATLYWYQQILGQGPKLLIQFQNNGVVDDSQLPKDRFSAERLKGVDSTLKIQPAKLEDSAVYLCASCEDGNSPLHFGNGTRLTVT.

This clone was counted a few times. J is TRBJ2-7 and V is TRBV7-3; D remains unclear. Germline assignment: CDR1 SGHTA and CDR2 FQGTGA. V dropped 0 bases and J dropped 2 bases, with 11 bases sitting between them. The length of the CDR3 is 15 residues. The DNA of the CDR3 is TGTGCCAGCAGCTTAACCGTTGGCCCAGCCTACGAGCAGTACTTC. Protein sequence: CASSLTVGPAYEQYF.

The V call is TRBV30, the J call TRBJ1-4; 7 bases align to TRBD1. The germline V gene has CDR1 GTSNPN and CDR2 SVGIG (reference sequence). The CDR3 spans 15 residues. V lost 3 bases, J lost 4 bases, and 8 bases stayed unmatched. The CDR3 reads CAWRFTGTVNEKLFF. CDR3 sequence (DNA): TGTGCCTGGAGGTTTACCGGGACAGTTAATGAAAAACTGTTTTTT.

This chain links TRBV11-2 with TRBJ2-7; weak D call: TRBD1 (5 bases). The CDR3 length is 14 residues. The germline V and J ends were trimmed by 3 bases and 0 bases, with 9 bases remaining between them. CDR1 and CDR2 from the germline V gene are SGHAT and FQNNGV. CDR3 coding DNA: TGTGCCAGCAGCTTCGCCGACAGCTCCTACGAGCAGTACTTC. This gives the protein CASSFADSSYEQYF.